The 9 T cell receptor beta chains given below trace back to one sample, sequenced in a study of T-cell memory formation after mild COVID-19. TCRdb called the 5' RACE reads again in MiXCR, with one record for every CDR3 protein. The sample has 450,000 or so distinct CDR3 sequences, 25% seen once; the top ten hold about 12%. The sequencing sample was made of PBMCs or a T cell subset sorted from them (not recorded which). Receptors were obtained from an adult woman who had mild COVID-19 (a few samples of this study predate the infection). Cell type and time point are not known.

The chain combines TRBV20-1 with TRBJ1-1; 10 bases agree with TRBD1. J gave up 0 bases and V 3 bases, and 7 bases lay outside the gene matches. Germline V gene lookup returns CDR1 DFQATT and CDR2 SNEGSKA (reference sequence). CDR3 length: 16 amino acids. The CDR3: CSASTLTGGMNTEAFF. The DNA for the CDR3 is TGCAGTGCTAGTACTCTGACAGGGGGCATGAACACTGAAGCTTTCTTT.

V is TRBV20-1 and J is TRBJ1-5, with D uncertain. Per germline, CDR1 DFQATT and CDR2 SNEGSKA (reference sequence). V gave up 6 bases and J gave up 0 bases, with 15 bases separating them. CDR3 length: 15 residues. The CDR3 DNA follows: TGCAGTGCCCCTTCGTGGGTCTCTAGCAATCAGCCCCAGCATTTT. Translation: CSAPSWVSSNQPQHF.

This clonotype was detected a few times. This chain connects TRBV18 to TRBJ2-5, with D maybe TRBD1 (5 bases). V dropped 0 bases and J dropped 5 bases, with 10 bases sitting between them. Germline CDR1 is KGHSH and CDR2 is LQKENI. The CDR3 runs to 14 residues. Here the CDR3 reads CASSPPSRVETQYF. The CDR3 DNA reads as TGTGCCAGCTCACCACCCTCCAGGGTTGAGACCCAGTACTTC.

CDR3 residues: CSARDFSGPPKGEQFF. The CDR3 DNA follows: TGCAGTGCTAGAGACTTTAGCGGCCCCCCAAAGGGTGAGCAGTTCTTC. This chain joins TRBV20-1 and TRBJ2-1; a weak D match, TRBD2 (6 bases). The V gene's germline CDR1 is DFQATT and CDR2 SNEGSKA (reference sequence). The CDR3 sequence is 16 residues long. V dropped 0 bases and J dropped 9 bases, with 21 bases sitting between them.

J is TRBJ2-1 and V is TRBV13, with D possibly matching TRBD1 (7 bases). This CDR3 comprises 15 residues. From germline, CDR1 is PRHDT and CDR2 FYEKMQ (reference sequence). V was clipped by 5 bases and J by 7 bases, with 18 bases between them. CDR3 protein: CASSPVGRGENEQFF. The DNA for the CDR3 is TGTGCCAGCAGCCCCGTAGGCAGGGGGGAGAATGAGCAGTTCTTC.

This clonotype was picked up a small number of times. CDR3 amino acids: CASSALGGSASYEQYF. The CDR3 nucleotides are TGTGCCAGCAGCGCCCTTGGCGGGAGTGCCTCCTACGAGCAGTACTTC. The V gene is TRBV9, the J gene TRBJ2-7; 7 nucleotides align to TRBD2. The CDR3 covers 16 residues. Per the germline V gene, CDR1 is SGDLS and CDR2 is YYNGEE. Unmatched junction bases numbered 9, after V lost 3 bases and J lost 0 bases.

Regarding this clonotype: Germline and junction disagree at one end, which may indicate a read error. This chain's CDR3 is CASTLAGVTGELFF. DNA for the CDR3: TGTGCCAGCACCTTAGCGGGGGTTACCGGGGAGCTGTTTTTT. The chain uses TRBV7-9 and TRBJ2-2; TRBD2 matches 9 bases. Germline CDR1 is SEHNR and CDR2 is FQNEAQ (reference sequence). The CDR3 is 14 residues long.

This chain links TRBV11-3 with TRBJ2-7, with D tentatively TRBD2 (5 bases). The CDR3 contains 15 residues. V was clipped by 2 bases and J by 4 bases, with 15 bases between them. Germline V gene sequence: CDR1 SGHNT, CDR2 YENEEA. The CDR3 DNA sequence: TGTGCCAGCAGCTTATCGCGAGGGCCGGAATACGAGCAGTACTTC. Protein sequence: CASSLSRGPEYEQYF.

This clonotype was observed a few times. The chain has TRBV12-3 or TRBV12-4 and TRBJ2-3, with D tentatively TRBD1 (6 bases). This CDR3 has 17 amino acids. Trimming stripped 5 bases from V and 2 bases from J, with 20 bases between. This CDR3 is CASSARMTGGATDTQYF. CDR3 in DNA: TGTGCCAGCAGTGCCCGGATGACAGGAGGTGCCACAGATACGCAGTATTTT.